These 16 T cell receptor beta chains were sequenced from one sample in a study of spatial heterogeneity in lung cancer. General study points: Intratumoral expanded alpha and beta TCR counts were found to track tumor mutation counts.

TCRdb fed the 5' RACE reads into MiXCR, producing one record per CDR3 protein. The table records about 11,000 distinct CDR3 sequences, about 5% of them present only once. These receptors lack a known antigen. Time point given: sample taken at primary tumor resection. Here the sequenced sample was lung tumor tissue, taken at surgery. The receptors come from a male donor with early-stage non-small cell lung cancer.

Concerning this clonotype: This beta chain turned up in a library designed for alpha chains; as an off-target read, its abundance says little. The V call is TRBV5-1, the J call TRBJ1-6, with 7 nucleotides matching TRBD1. Germline lookup yields CDR1 SGHRS and CDR2 YFSETQ. The V and J ends lost 0 bases and 7 bases, in that order; junction bases with no gene match: 4. This CDR3 spans 15 amino acids. This CDR3 is CASSLAGTENSPLHF. In nucleotides, the CDR3 is TGCGCCAGCAGCTTGGCCGGGACAGAGAATTCACCCCTCCACTTT.

This clonotype was counted ten times or more. The library was prepared for alpha chains; this beta chain is a stray read, so its frequency means little. The rearrangement joins TRBV10-3 to TRBJ1-1, with D unresolved. Germline values: CDR1 ENHRY, CDR2 SYGVKD. Between the trimmed V and J ends, which lost 3 bases and 5 bases, there was a span of 13 bases. The CDR3 is made up of 14 amino acids. CDR3 sequence: CAISDGPGITEAFF. For the CDR3, the DNA is TGTGCCATCAGTGATGGTCCGGGGATAACTGAAGCTTTCTTT.

This clonotype showed up many times. As an off-target read in a library built for alpha chains, this beta chain has a frequency of little significance. The rearrangement links TRBV13 to TRBJ2-3; 7 nucleotides agree with TRBD2. Germline V gives CDR1 PRHDT, CDR2 FYEKMQ (reference sequence). The CDR3 covers 16 residues. The ends lost 4 bases at V and 2 bases at J; junction bases unmatched: 9. CDR3 protein: CASSSLAASYTDTQYF. CDR3 bases: TGTGCCAGCAGCTCCCTAGCGGCTTCTTACACAGATACGCAGTATTTT.

In its sample, this clonotype is medium-sized. A library made for alpha chains picked up this beta chain off target, so its size means little. The chain recombines TRBV11-3 with TRBJ2-1; 8 bases match TRBD2. Trimming at V came to 0 bases and at J to 7 bases, leaving 5 bases not matched to a gene. The CDR3 covers 15 residues. From germline, CDR1 is SGHNT and CDR2 YENEEA. The CDR3 DNA reads TGTGCCAGCAGCTTAGAGGGACTAGGGGGGAATGAGCAGTTCTTC. This encodes CASSLEGLGGNEQFF.

This clonotype was seen at least ten times. Since the library was made to target alpha chains, this beta chain is a stray read and its abundance is not meaningful. The chain has TRBV20-1 and TRBJ2-2; 9 bases match TRBD2. Germline loops: CDR1 DFQATT, CDR2 SNEGSKA (reference sequence). This CDR3 spans 19 amino acids. Trimming removed 5 bases from V and 0 bases from J; junction bases left unmatched: 16. The CDR3 bases are TGCAGTGCTCCCCGGTTCTCGGGCCTAGCGGGAACGAACACCGGGGAGCTGTTTTTT. Translated, it gives CSAPRFSGLAGTNTGELFF.

This clonotype is deemed medium-sized (0.01 to 0.1%). Being off target in a library aimed at alpha chains, this beta chain has a size of little meaning. The rearrangement joins TRBV6-5 to TRBJ2-3, with TRBD1 matching 10 bases. The trim removed 2 bases at V and 2 bases at J, leaving 1 base unmatched. CDR1 and CDR2 (germline): MNHEY, SVGAGI. This CDR3 is built from 15 residues. DNA of the CDR3: TGTGCCAGCAGTTACGGGACAGGGGTCACAGATACGCAGTATTTT. Its protein product is CASSYGTGVTDTQYF.

This clonotype appeared many times. Found in a library prepared for alpha chains, this beta chain is an off-target read, and its abundance has little meaning. This sequence joins TRBV10-2 and TRBJ2-3; TRBD2 might be the D (6 bases). Trimming shortened V by 1 base and J by 0 bases, and 8 bases separated the two germline ends. This CDR3 is 15 amino acids long. Looked up from germline, CDR1 is WSHSY and CDR2 is SAAADI. CDR3 loop: CASSELAESTDTQYF. The CDR3 DNA is TGCGCCAGCAGTGAGTTAGCGGAGAGCACAGATACGCAGTATTTT.

This clonotype was recorded at least ten times. This beta chain is an unintended read in a library built for alpha chains; its size means little. V and J are TRBV7-9 and TRBJ1-1, with a weak D call TRBD1 (6 bases). V gave up 1 base and J gave up 6 bases, with 15 bases separating them. This CDR3 has 15 amino acids. Germline values: CDR1 SEHNR, CDR2 FQNEAQ (reference sequence). CDR3 sequence: CASSLVASGAAEAFF. In DNA, the CDR3 is TGTGCCAGCAGCTTAGTAGCTTCGGGGGCCGCTGAAGCTTTCTTT.

This clonotype occurred many times. This beta chain was picked up by a library intended for alpha chains and is off target, so its count carries little meaning. The rearrangement uses TRBV20-1 and TRBJ2-5, with no clear D. CDR1 and CDR2 (germline): DFQATT, SNEGSKA (reference sequence). There are 10 residues in the CDR3. The V gene lost 4 bases and the J gene lost 3 bases, with 3 bases spanning the gap. CDR3 sequence: CSATEETQYF. CDR3 sequence (DNA): TGCAGTGCTACCGAAGAGACCCAGTACTTC.

At least ten counts were recorded for this clonotype. The library was built for alpha chains, so this beta chain is an off-target read and its size means little. V usage is TRBV5-5 and J usage is TRBJ2-7; 10 nucleotides line up with TRBD2. Losses at the gene ends were 0 bases for V and 1 base for J; bases not matched to a gene: 7. CDR1 is SGHKS and CDR2 is YYEKEE in the germline V gene (reference sequence). This CDR3 contains 17 residues. The CDR3 protein is CASSLEGSSGGSYEQYF. The CDR3 nucleotides read TGTGCCAGCAGCTTGGAGGGGTCTAGCGGGGGTTCCTACGAGCAGTACTTC. Combining the CDR3 with reference TRBV5-5 and TRBJ2-7 gives the whole variable domain DAGVTQSPTHLIKTRGQQVTLRCSPISGHKSVSWYQQVLGQGPQFIFQYYEKEERGRGNFPDRFSARQFPNYSSELNVNALLLGDSALYLCASSLEGSSGGSYEQYFGPGTRLTVT.

In its sample, this clonotype was seen many times. In a library made to pick up alpha chains, this beta chain is a stray read with a size that means little. The CDR3 sequence: CSVEPRQNTEAFF. The CDR3 DNA sequence: TGCAGCGTTGAGCCCCGACAGAACACTGAAGCTTTCTTT. This chain joins TRBV29-1 and TRBJ1-1; D remains unclear. The germline V gene encodes CDR1 SQVTM and CDR2 ANQGSEA. This CDR3 comprises 13 residues. Trimming pared 3 bases from V and 1 base from J, leaving 9 bases between.

This clonotype was recorded many times. In a library made to pick up alpha chains, this beta chain is a stray read with a size that means little. The chain combines TRBV28 with TRBJ1-6, with no clear D. The germline V and J ends were trimmed by 2 bases and 13 bases, with 12 bases remaining between them. This CDR3 is built from 13 residues. CDR1 and CDR2 from the germline V gene are MDHEN and SYDVKM. The CDR3 spells CASSLTGQTPLHF. In DNA, the CDR3 is TGTGCCAGCAGTTTAACCGGGCAGACCCCCCTCCACTTT.

This clonotype is medium-sized by share. This beta chain slipped into a library made for alpha chains as a stray read, so its size is not meaningful. The V call is TRBV3-1, the J call TRBJ1-2, with D possibly matching TRBD1 (5 bases). The CDR3 is made up of 13 amino acids. CDR1 is LGHDT and CDR2 is YNNKEL in the germline V gene (reference sequence). Trimming cost V 8 bases and J 0 bases, with 10 bases left between them. CDR3 sequence reads: CASLTVANYGYTF. The CDR3 DNA reads as TGTGCCAGCCTGACAGTAGCTAACTATGGCTACACCTTC.

The table lists this clonotype with many counts. With the library built for alpha chains, this beta chain is off target and its frequency is not meaningful. The V and J genes are TRBV5-4 and TRBJ2-5; 13 nucleotides align to TRBD2. V trimming: 6 bases; J trimming: 2 bases; junction bases outside the gene matches: 10. Germline loops: CDR1 SGHNT, CDR2 YYREEE (reference sequence). This CDR3 has 17 amino acids. CDR3 protein: CASMSGLAGALQETQYF. The CDR3 DNA follows: TGTGCCAGCATGTCTGGACTAGCGGGGGCCTTACAAGAGACCCAGTACTTC.

This clonotype appeared many times. This beta chain is off target for a library built for alpha chains, so its abundance means little. The chain links TRBV9 to TRBJ2-5; the D is unclear. CDR3 length: 13 residues. Germline V CDR1 and CDR2: SGDLS, YYNGEE. The V gene lost 3 bases and the J gene lost 5 bases, with 11 bases spanning the gap. CDR3 amino acids: CASSGKGAETQYF. The CDR3 DNA reads as TGTGCCAGCAGCGGTAAGGGCGCGGAGACCCAGTACTTC.

This clonotype was picked up many times. Because this beta chain is a stray read in a library intended to capture alpha chains, its abundance should not be given much weight. J is TRBJ2-7 and V is TRBV7-9, with a tentative D call TRBD1 (6 bases). Germline V CDR1 and CDR2: SEHNR, FQNEAQ (reference sequence). The CDR3 runs to 12 residues. V lost 8 bases, J lost 3 bases, and 11 bases lay in between. In DNA, the CDR3 is TGTGCCAGCGCTTTACAGGGCTACGAGCAGTACTTC. Protein product: CASALQGYEQYF.